Described below is a single T cell receptor beta chain sequence and its context. The sample belongs to a study of technical replicates of blood from a few donors. The assay was immunoSEQ multiplex PCR, and TCRdb's table has in-frame clones only and misses some. The table includes about 83,000 clones, about 90% detected once. V shed 5 bases, J shed 4 bases, and the junction held 5 bases outside the gene matches. The length of the CDR3 is 15 residues. Germline loops: CDR1 SGHDT, CDR2 YYEEEE. Sequencing was carried out using T cells isolated from PBMCs. The genes are TRBV5-6 and TRBJ2-5, with TRBD2 matching over 13 bases. This TCR was recovered from a human donor in good health. In DNA, the CDR3 is TGTGCCAGCAGATACACTAGCGGGGGGGCAGAGACCCAGTACTTC. Translation gives CASRYTSGGAETQYF.